The clone carrying this T cell receptor beta chain was seen a single time. Antigen unknown. Trimming stripped 7 bases from V and 8 bases from J, with 18 bases between. Germline CDR1 MNHEY, CDR2 SVGAGI. The CDR3 extends over 15 amino acids. This specimen belongs to a study of T cell responses to AZD1222 COVID-19 vaccine. Background on the study: Pooled samples include second doses given at about 4 or 12 weeks. Study-level points and caveats: Among spike-specific TCRs, nearly half reportedly target unmutated variant regions. Without day 14 samples, only post-peak T cell repertoires were studied. Baseline seropositivity occurred in only a handful of AZD1222 recipients.

Repertoires were generated with immunoSEQ multiplex PCR, while TCRdb's copy carries only in-frame clones and drops some. The sample includes tens of thousands of clones, under 90% of them seen just once. Specimen: peripheral blood, collected on day 0 of AZD1222 vaccination. This receptor was taken from an adult in good health. The J gene is TRBJ1-6, the V gene TRBV6-5, with D perhaps TRBD1 (6 bases). The CDR3 nucleotides are TGTGCCAGCATGGCAGTGGGGGCGGGAGATTCACCCCTCCACTTT. Protein: CASMAVGAGDSPLHF.